These 23 T cell receptor beta chains share one sample of origin, sequenced in a study of human T cells and chemical hapten exposure. Time point specified: pre-sensitization, week 0. Treatment here: therapeutic diphenylcyclopropenone sensitization with weekly scalp DPC. TCRdb processed the RACE reads anew with MiXCR; each CDR3 protein has one entry. The sample yields over 55,000 distinct CDR3 sequences, around 10% seen once. The material was whole blood, obtained in connection with sensitization to the hapten diphenylcyclopropenone (DPC). These receptors all stem from a man between 35 and 55 years old with alopecia areata. Some clones in this sample may be carry-over from other donors' samples.

The sample holds many counts of this clonotype. This chain connects TRBV11-2 to TRBJ2-7, with 10 bases fitting TRBD2. Trimming cost V 5 bases and J 2 bases; bases outside gene matches: 6. The germline V gene encodes CDR1 SGHAT and CDR2 FQNNGV. This CDR3 spans 15 amino acids. The CDR3 DNA follows: TGTGCCAGCAGCCCAGGGACTAGCGCAGCCTACGAGCAGTACTTC. Amino acid sequence: CASSPGTSAAYEQYF.

This clonotype has ten or more counts. The chain has TRBV3-1 and TRBJ2-2; D not resolved. V shed 2 bases and J shed 2 bases, with 0 bases lying between them. CDR1 is LGHDT and CDR2 is YNNKEL in the germline V gene (reference sequence). This CDR3 region has 12 residues. CDR3 amino acids: CASSQNTGELFF. The CDR3 DNA is TGTGCCAGCAGCCAAAACACCGGGGAGCTGTTTTTT.

This clonotype showed up many times. V gene TRBV2 combines with J gene TRBJ2-7; TRBD2 agrees at 10 bases. The trim removed 5 bases at V and 3 bases at J, leaving 7 bases unmatched. CDR1 and CDR2 (germline): SNHLY, FYNNEI. The CDR3 totals 15 residues. CDR3 sequence reads: CASSFLLAGSYEQYF. CDR3 nucleotide sequence: TGTGCCAGCAGTTTTCTACTAGCGGGAAGCTACGAGCAGTACTTC.

This clonotype appeared a few times. The V gene is TRBV7-2, the J gene TRBJ2-5, with TRBD1 identical over 10 bases. V lost 1 base to trimming and J lost 2 bases; unmatched junction nucleotides: 7. The length of the CDR3 is 17 residues. Germline CDR1 and CDR2: SGHTA and FQGNSA. The CDR3: CASSLGTGGLIQETQYF. The CDR3 coding sequence is TGTGCCAGCAGCTTAGGGACAGGGGGTTTGATTCAAGAGACCCAGTACTTC.

At least ten counts were recorded for this clonotype. The chain couples TRBV28 to TRBJ1-1; unclear D gene. This CDR3 contains 13 residues. Per the germline V gene, CDR1 is MDHEN and CDR2 is SYDVKM. The ends were cut back, 6 bases at V and 6 bases at J, with 14 bases in the middle. CDR3 sequence: CASSRTIRSEAFF. The CDR3 DNA reads as TGTGCCAGCAGCCGTACTATTCGATCTGAAGCTTTCTTT.

This clonotype came up many times. V gene TRBV20-1 combines with J gene TRBJ2-6, with D tentatively TRBD2 (5 bases). This CDR3 comprises 15 residues. In germline, CDR1 is DFQATT, CDR2 SNEGSKA (reference sequence). Deletions cut 3 bases from V and 4 bases from J, with 13 bases between. The CDR3 spells CSASVGIPGANVLTF. CDR3 coding DNA: TGCAGTGCTAGTGTCGGGATACCCGGGGCCAACGTCCTGACTTTC.

V and J are TRBV2 and TRBJ2-7, with D perhaps matching TRBD1 or TRBD2 (5 bases each). The CDR3 length is 15 residues. Trimming pared 6 bases from V and 3 bases from J, leaving 18 bases between. The V gene's germline CDR1 is SNHLY and CDR2 FYNNEI. The CDR3 DNA is TGTGCCAGCAGAGAGGGACGAAACCTTTTCTACGAGCAGTACTTC. Residues: CASREGRNLFYEQYF.

J is TRBJ2-7 and V is TRBV7-9; tentatively, D is TRBD2 (5 bases). The V gene's germline CDR1 is SEHNR and CDR2 FQNEAQ (reference sequence). V dropped 4 bases and J dropped 7 bases, with 20 bases sitting between them. There are 15 residues in the CDR3. CDR3 amino acids: CASSSPWSGVGEQYF. CDR3 sequence (DNA): TGTGCCAGCAGCTCGCCGTGGTCCGGGGTGGGGGAGCAGTACTTC.

This clonotype occurred a few times. This sequence joins TRBV7-9 and TRBJ2-7, with TRBD2 identical over 7 bases. Losses at the gene ends were 5 bases for V and 6 bases for J; bases not matched to a gene: 13. CDR1 and CDR2 (germline): SEHNR, FQNEAQ (reference sequence). There are 15 residues in the CDR3. CDR3 DNA: TGTGCCAGCAGCCCCTCTGCGGGGTGGGGGGGCGAGCAGTACTTC. Amino acid sequence: CASSPSAGWGGEQYF.

The chain combines TRBV28 with TRBJ2-1, with D perhaps TRBD2 (6 bases). Per the germline V gene, CDR1 is MDHEN and CDR2 is SYDVKM. The V gene lost 6 bases and the J gene lost 7 bases, with 19 bases spanning the gap. This CDR3 spans 15 amino acids. CDR3 in DNA: TGTGCCAGCAGGAGCCGGGACTTAGTTGGAAATGAGCAGTTCTTC. It is translated as CASRSRDLVGNEQFF.

The chain uses TRBV20-1 and TRBJ2-7, with a possible D match to TRBD1 (6 bases). Germline loops: CDR1 DFQATT, CDR2 SNEGSKA (reference sequence). V was shortened by 4 bases and J by 0 bases, with 10 bases between the two germline ends. The CDR3 has 13 amino acids. Here the CDR3 DNA reads TGCAGTGCTAAGACAGGCACCTCCTACGAGCAGTACTTC. Its translation is CSAKTGTSYEQYF.

A few counts support this clonotype. The chain has TRBV27 and TRBJ1-5; no clear D gene. This CDR3 spans 13 amino acids. V lost 5 bases and J lost 6, with 11 bases in between. Germline values: CDR1 MNHEY, CDR2 SMNVEV (reference sequence). In nucleotides, the CDR3 is TGTGCCAGCAGTACCGATTTAGGTCAGCCCCAGCATTTT. Translating gives CASSTDLGQPQHF.

This chain links TRBV20-1 with TRBJ2-1; D is ambiguous. This CDR3 contains 12 residues. Germline V lookup: CDR1 DFQATT, CDR2 SNEGSKA (reference sequence). V gave up 2 bases and J gave up 7 bases, with 9 bases separating them. The DNA for the CDR3 is TGCAGTGCTAGACCCCCCGCGAATGAGCAGTTCTTC. Its translation is CSARPPANEQFF.

This clonotype was detected many times. The V and J genes are TRBV12-3 or TRBV12-4 and TRBJ2-2; 12 bases agree with TRBD1. V lost 6 bases and J lost 6; bases outside the gene matches: 2. The CDR3 runs to 14 residues. DNA of the CDR3: TGTGCCAGCAGGGGACAGGGGGCGTCCGGGGAGCTGTTTTTT. Its protein is CASRGQGASGELFF.

At least ten counts were recorded for this clonotype. The gene calls are TRBV25-1 and TRBJ1-6, with TRBD1 matching over 7 bases. The V gene's germline CDR1 is MGHDK and CDR2 SYGVNS. This CDR3 is 13 amino acids long. V was pared by 5 bases and J by 8 bases, with 3 bases of the junction left unmatched. The CDR3 is CASSTTGDSPLHF. CDR3 DNA sequence: TGTGCCAGCAGTACCACAGGGGATTCACCCCTCCACTTT. The full variable domain, in which reference TRBV25-1 and TRBJ1-6 provide the parts outside the CDR3, is EADIYQTPRYLVIGTGKKITLECSQTMGHDKMYWYQQDPGMELHLIHYSYGVNSTEKGDLSSESTVSRIRTEHFPLTLESARPSHTSQYLCASSTTGDSPLHFGNGTRLTVT.

This chain joins TRBV27 and TRBJ1-1, with 10 bases identical to TRBD1. The junction had 9 bases not matched to a gene; V was cut back by 8 bases and J by 6 bases. The CDR3 runs 14 residues. Germline V gene data show CDR1 as MNHEY and CDR2 as SMNVEV (reference sequence). The CDR3 here is CASWNGQGGAEAFF. The CDR3 bases are TGTGCCAGCTGGAACGGACAGGGGGGCGCTGAAGCTTTCTTT.

Many counts were recorded for this clonotype. The chain joins TRBV4-3 to TRBJ2-3; possibly TRBD2 for D (5 bases). CDR3 length equals 17 residues. Germline lookup yields CDR1 LGHNA and CDR2 YSLEER. The ends were cut back, 0 bases at V and 1 base at J, with 14 bases in the middle. CDR3: CASSQESSGSRTDTQYF. The CDR3 nucleotides read TGCGCCAGCAGCCAAGAATCTAGTGGGAGTCGCACAGATACGCAGTATTTT.

This clonotype was seen at least ten times. The V gene is TRBV5-6, the J gene TRBJ1-1, with no clear D. This CDR3 has 12 amino acids. Trimming pared 1 base from V and 6 bases from J, leaving 7 bases between. In germline, CDR1 is SGHDT, CDR2 YYEEEE. The CDR3 sequence is CASSLMGAEAFF. CDR3 in DNA: TGTGCCAGCAGCTTGATGGGCGCTGAAGCTTTCTTT.

This clonotype was counted ten times or more. The genes are TRBV6-5 and TRBJ2-5; the D gene is possibly TRBD1 (5 bases). CDR1 MNHEY and CDR2 SVGAGI come from the germline V gene. The CDR3 is made up of 14 amino acids. V was clipped by 5 bases and J by 1 base, with 11 bases between them. The CDR3: CASSAKGLQETQYF. CDR3 sequence (DNA): TGTGCCAGCAGTGCAAAGGGGCTCCAAGAGACCCAGTACTTC.

The chain links TRBV24-1 to TRBJ2-5; D unresolved. The CDR3 runs 12 residues. V was pared by 1 base and J by 5 bases, with 4 bases between. Germline lookup yields CDR1 KGHDR and CDR2 SFDVKD. In DNA, the CDR3 is TGTGCCACCAGTGATTTCACGGAGACCCAGTACTTC. Translation: CATSDFTETQYF.

This clonotype has at least ten counts. The chain couples TRBV2 to TRBJ2-7; a possible D gene is TRBD2 (6 bases). The length of the CDR3 is 15 residues. Trimming cost V 6 bases and J 4 bases, with 19 bases left between them. Germline V lookup: CDR1 SNHLY, CDR2 FYNNEI. The CDR3 here is CASSKEGGPLYEQYF. The CDR3, as DNA: TGTGCCAGCAGCAAAGAAGGAGGGCCCCTTTACGAGCAGTACTTC.

This clonotype showed up many times. This CDR3 reads CASSLGLRIDQPQHF. The CDR3 nucleotides read TGTGCCAGCAGTTTAGGCCTTCGGATCGATCAGCCCCAGCATTTT. The chain uses TRBV12-3 or TRBV12-4 and TRBJ1-5; D gene ambiguous. V lost 1 base, J lost 5 bases, and 12 bases lay in between. The CDR3 is made up of 15 amino acids.

This clonotype was picked up many times. The chain couples TRBV7-8 to TRBJ1-2, with TRBD1 as a possible D gene (6 bases). Deletions cut 1 base from V and 2 bases from J, with 8 bases between. The CDR3 has 14 residues. The germline gives CDR1 SGHVS, CDR2 FQNEAQ. The CDR3 protein is CASSLEQGNYGYTF. The CDR3 DNA reads as TGTGCCAGCAGCTTAGAACAGGGAAACTATGGCTACACCTTC.